This T cell receptor beta chain was observed in a study of long-term antiretroviral therapy in people with HIV. Everyone in the study who had HIV was treated in the United States. immunoSEQ v3.0 was run at survey level. The table came from immunoSEQ multiplex PCR; TCRdb's copy has only in-frame clones and leaves some out. The sample yields about 44,000 clones, 90% to 95% seen once. Germline V gene data show CDR1 as LNHDA and CDR2 as SQIVND (reference sequence). The CDR3 has 15 residues. Trimming took 6 bases from V and 3 from J, leaving 16 bases between them. This receptor was identified in a woman aged 45-60 years with HIV. The sequenced sample was unsorted PBMCs, obtained 3.7 years after starting antiretroviral therapy. This sequence joins TRBV19 and TRBJ2-3; D is perhaps TRBD2 (7 bases). The CDR3 sequence: CASRPYEGGTDTQYF. The CDR3 DNA sequence: TGTGCCAGTAGACCGTATGAGGGGGGGACAGATACGCAGTATTTT.